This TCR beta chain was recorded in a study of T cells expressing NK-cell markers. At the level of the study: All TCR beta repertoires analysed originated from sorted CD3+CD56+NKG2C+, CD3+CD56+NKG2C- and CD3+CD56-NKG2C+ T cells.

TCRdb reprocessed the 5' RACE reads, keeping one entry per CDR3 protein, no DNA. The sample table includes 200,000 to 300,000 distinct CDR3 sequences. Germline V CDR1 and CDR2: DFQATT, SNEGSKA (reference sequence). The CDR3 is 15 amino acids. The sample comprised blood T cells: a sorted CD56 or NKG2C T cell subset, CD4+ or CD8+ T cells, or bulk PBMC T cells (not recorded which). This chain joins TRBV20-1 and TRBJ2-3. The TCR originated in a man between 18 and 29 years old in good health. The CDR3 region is CSARIETSRLDTQYF.